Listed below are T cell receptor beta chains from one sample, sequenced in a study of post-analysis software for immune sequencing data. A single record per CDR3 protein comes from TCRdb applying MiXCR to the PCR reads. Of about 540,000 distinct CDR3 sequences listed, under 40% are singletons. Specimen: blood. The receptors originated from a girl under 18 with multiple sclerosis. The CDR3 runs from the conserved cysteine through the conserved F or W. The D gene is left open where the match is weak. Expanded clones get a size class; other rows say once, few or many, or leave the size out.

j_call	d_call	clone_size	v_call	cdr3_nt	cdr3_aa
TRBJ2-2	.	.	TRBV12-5	TGTGCTAGCCGGGATCAAGACACCGGGGAGCTGTTTTTT	CASRDQDTGELFF
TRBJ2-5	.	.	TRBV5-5	TGTGCCAGCAGCAAGGAGGGCAGGGCGAGAGAAGAGACCCAGTACTTC	CASSKEGRAREETQYF
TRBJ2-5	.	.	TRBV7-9	TGTGCCAGCAGCCCCCTACCAGGGCCTCAAGAGACCCAGTACTTC	CASSPLPGPQETQYF
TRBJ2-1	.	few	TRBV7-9	TGTGCCAGCAGCTTAGCGCAAGACCGATATTACAATGAGCAGTTCTTC	CASSLAQDRYYNEQFF
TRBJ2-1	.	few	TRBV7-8	TGTGCCAGCAGCTTACTGGCACACTACAATGAGCAGTTCTTC	CASSLLAHYNEQFF
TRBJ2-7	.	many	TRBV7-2	TGTGCCAGCAGCTGGGGCCCCTACGAGCAGTACTTC	CASSWGPYEQYF
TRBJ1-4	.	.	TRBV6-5	TGTGCCAGCAGCGGGGCAGGGGAGGCTAATGAAAAACTGTTTTTT	CASSGAGEANEKLFF
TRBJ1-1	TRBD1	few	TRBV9	TGTGCCAGCAGCGTAGGTATCGACAGGGGGTCGAACACTGAAGCTTTCTTT	CASSVGIDRGSNTEAFF
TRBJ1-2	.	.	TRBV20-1	TGCAGTGCTTCGGACCCAGGCTTTCAGTATGGCTACACCTTC	CSASDPGFQYGYTF
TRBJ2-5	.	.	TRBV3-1	TGTGCCAGCACCTCCCAAGAGACCCAGTACTTC	CASTSQETQYF
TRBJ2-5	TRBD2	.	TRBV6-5	TGTGCCAGCAGTTACTCCCCAGCGCTAGCGGGGTTACAAGAGACCCAGTACTTC	CASSYSPALAGLQETQYF
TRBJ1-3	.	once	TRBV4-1	TGCGCCAGCAGCCAAGAGACTTTGGGAGGGCTCCCCGGAAACACCATATATTTT	CASSQETLGGLPGNTIYF
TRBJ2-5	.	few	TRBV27	TGTGCCAGCAGAACAAAACAAGAGACCCAGTACTTC	CASRTKQETQYF
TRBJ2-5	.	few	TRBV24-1	TGTGCCACCAGTGCCTCCGGGACCCTGCAAGAGACCCAGTACTTC	CATSASGTLQETQYF
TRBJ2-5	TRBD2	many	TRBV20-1	TGCAGTGCTAGAGACACTGCACAGCGGGGGCCTAAAGAGACCCAGTACTTC	CSARDTAQRGPKETQYF
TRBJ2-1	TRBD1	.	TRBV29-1	TGCAGCGCTGGGACAGGGGACTACAATGAGCAGTTCTTC	CSAGTGDYNEQFF
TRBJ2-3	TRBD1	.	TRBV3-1	TGTGCCAGCAGCGAGACCGGGACAGACACAGATACGCAGTATTTT	CASSETGTDTDTQYF
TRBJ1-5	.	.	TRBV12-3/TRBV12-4	TGTGCCAGCCTTACGAAAGGGCTAAATCAGCCCCAGCATTTT	CASLTKGLNQPQHF
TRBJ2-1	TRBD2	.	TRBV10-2	TGCGCCACAAGACTAGCGGGTGTTTATGAGCAGTTCTTC	CATRLAGVYEQFF
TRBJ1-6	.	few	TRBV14	TGTGCCAGCAGCCAAGTCAACGGTTCACCCCTCCACTTT	CASSQVNGSPLHF
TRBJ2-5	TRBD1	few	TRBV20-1	TGCAGTGCTCTCCAACCGGGACAGCTCCAAGAGACCCAGTACTTC	CSALQPGQLQETQYF
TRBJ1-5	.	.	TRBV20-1	TGCAGTGCTAGAGAGAGGGGGGGTAATCAGCCCCAGCATTTT	CSARERGGNQPQHF
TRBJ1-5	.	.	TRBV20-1	TGCAGTGCCCCCCGCAGATATAGCAATCAGCCCCAGCATTTT	CSAPRRYSNQPQHF
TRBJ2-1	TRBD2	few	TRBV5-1	TGCGCCAGCAGGAGGGAAAGCGGGGTGGCCTACAATGAGCAGTTCTTC	CASRRESGVAYNEQFF
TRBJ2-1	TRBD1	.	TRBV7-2	TGTGCCAGCAGCTTAGACAGGGGTATGAATGAGCAGTTCTTC	CASSLDRGMNEQFF
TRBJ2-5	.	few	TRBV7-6	TGTGCCAGCAGCACCCGCGGCACTGAGACCCAGTACTTC	CASSTRGTETQYF
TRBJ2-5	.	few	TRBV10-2	TGCGCCAGCAGGGGGGGACAGCGAGTCCCACAAGAGACCCAGTACTTC	CASRGGQRVPQETQYF
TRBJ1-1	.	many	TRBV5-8	TGTGCCAGCAGGGAAGGGGGAGCCGAAGCTTTCTTT	CASREGGAEAFF
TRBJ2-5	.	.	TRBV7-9	TGTGCCAGCAGCTTAGGCGTTGCGGAGACCCAGTACTTC	CASSLGVAETQYF
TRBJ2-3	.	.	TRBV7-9	TGTGCCAGCAGAGGACAAAGTGGGCTCCACACAGATACGCAGTATTTT	CASRGQSGLHTDTQYF
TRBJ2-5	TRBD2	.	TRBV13	TGTGCCAGCAGCTTACCGGCGGGGGGGGAGACCCAGTACTTC	CASSLPAGGETQYF